Below are 14 T cell receptor beta chains sequenced from a single sample in a study of blood T cell repertoires in COVID-19. Clones were read by immunoSEQ multiplex PCR, and TCRdb kept only the in-frame ones, dropping some. The sample yields some 200,000 clones, approximately 80% seen once. Sample: PBMCs or T cells enriched from blood (not recorded which). The receptors stem from a man aged 40-49 years who had recovered from COVID-19.

The J gene is TRBJ1-1, the V gene TRBV4-3, with 7 bases fitting TRBD1. With V trimmed by 0 bases and J by 0 bases, 10 bases remained unmatched. There are 18 residues in the CDR3. Germline CDR1 LGHNA, CDR2 YSLEER. The DNA for the CDR3 is TGCGCCAGCAGCCAAGATCTGGTGGGACAGATATTGAACACTGAAGCTTTCTTT. This codes for CASSQDLVGQILNTEAFF.

The V call is TRBV6-5, the J call TRBJ1-2; possibly TRBD1 for D (5 bases). Trimming took 1 base from V and 4 from J, leaving 13 bases between them. The CDR3 length is 15 residues. Germline V gene lookup returns CDR1 MNHEY and CDR2 SVGAGI. CDR3 nucleotide sequence: TGTGCCAGCAGTTACTTAGGGGCAGGAACCTATGGCTACACCTTC. It translates to CASSYLGAGTYGYTF.

The J gene is TRBJ2-1, the V gene TRBV7-2, with D uncertain. Germline V gene lookup returns CDR1 SGHTA and CDR2 FQGNSA. V lost 5 bases and J lost 0, with 8 bases in between. The CDR3 is 14 residues long. The CDR3 DNA follows: TGTGCCAGCAGCCTACAGCCCTCCTACAATGAGCAGTTCTTC. Translating it yields CASSLQPSYNEQFF. Drawing the rest from reference TRBV7-2 and TRBJ2-1, the complete variable domain is GAGVSQSPSNKVTEKGKDVELRCDPISGHTALYWYRQSLGQGLEFLIYFQGNSAPDKSGLPSDRFSAERTGGSVSTLTIQRTQQEDSAVYLCASSLQPSYNEQFFGPGTRLTVL.

This clone has just a few counts. V gene TRBV7-9 combines with J gene TRBJ2-2; 7 bases are shared with TRBD2. The germline CDR1 and CDR2 sequences are SEHNR and FQNEAQ (reference sequence). With V trimmed by 3 bases and J by 10 bases, 2 bases remained unmatched. The CDR3 covers 12 residues. The chain's CDR3 is CASSLGREELFF. The CDR3 region has the DNA TGTGCCAGCAGCTTGGGGAGGGAGGAGCTGTTTTTT. Full variable domain (missing parts from reference TRBV7-9 and TRBJ2-2): DTGVSQNPRHKITKRGQNVTFRCDPISEHNRLYWYRQTLGQGPEFLTYFQNEAQLEKSRLLSDRFSAERPKGSFSTLEIQRTEQGDSAMYLCASSLGREELFFGEGSRLTVL.

V gene TRBV24-1 combines with J gene TRBJ2-5, with 10 bases aligning to TRBD2. In germline, CDR1 is KGHDR, CDR2 SFDVKD. V shed 5 bases and J 5 bases; nucleotides not matched to a gene: 7. The CDR3 consists of 15 residues. In nucleotides, the CDR3 is TGTGCCACCAGTGTGGCTAGCGGGAGTGTGGAGACCCAGTACTTC. This sequence encodes CATSVASGSVETQYF.

The chain links TRBV28 to TRBJ2-3, with D possibly being TRBD2 (6 bases). The CDR3 runs 16 residues. V was cut by 4 bases and J by 0 bases, with 14 bases left in between. CDR1 MDHEN and CDR2 SYDVKM come from the germline V gene. CDR3 sequence reads: CASSSPGAGSTDTQYF. CDR3 coding DNA: TGTGCCAGCAGTTCCCCTGGTGCGGGGAGCACAGATACGCAGTATTTT.

This chain uses TRBV5-1 with TRBJ2-1; 15 positions match TRBD2. Losses at the gene ends were 6 bases for V and 6 bases for J; bases not matched to a gene: 7. The CDR3 has 16 amino acids. The germline V gene has CDR1 SGHRS and CDR2 YFSETQ. CDR3 protein: CASNPWTSGRGNEQFF. The CDR3 region has the DNA TGCGCCAGCAACCCCTGGACTAGCGGGAGGGGCAATGAGCAGTTCTTC. The complete variable domain, with remaining parts taken from reference TRBV5-1 and TRBJ2-1, reads KAGVTQTPRYLIKTRGQQVTLSCSPISGHRSVSWYQQTPGQGLQFLFEYFSETQRNKGNFPGRFSGRQFSNSRSEMNVSTLELGDSALYLCASNPWTSGRGNEQFFGPGTRLTVL.

The rearrangement links TRBV3-1 (or the pseudogene TRBV3-2) to TRBJ1-6; D might be TRBD1 (6 bases). The CDR3 is 19 amino acids. Looked up from germline, CDR1 is LGHDT and CDR2 is YNNKEL (reference sequence). The V and J ends lost 3 bases and 6 bases respectively, with 24 bases between them. The CDR3 loop is CASSHEESTGYASNSPLHF. CDR3 DNA: TGTGCCAGCAGCCACGAAGAGAGTACAGGGTACGCTAGTAATTCACCCCTCCACTTT.

The rearrangement joins TRBV28 to TRBJ1-3, with TRBD1 matching over 7 bases. This CDR3 spans 16 amino acids. Germline values: CDR1 MDHEN, CDR2 SYDVKM. V lost 6 bases, J lost 6 bases, and 14 bases stayed unmatched. CDR3 sequence reads: CASSHRTGGFLNTIYF. DNA for the CDR3: TGTGCCAGCAGCCACCGGACAGGTGGTTTTCTAAACACCATATATTTT.

The J gene is TRBJ1-4, the V gene TRBV7-9, with TRBD1 matching over 7 bases. V lost 3 bases, J lost 7 bases, and 5 bases stayed unmatched. The CDR3 covers 14 residues. The germline V gene has CDR1 SEHNR and CDR2 FQNEAQ (reference sequence). The CDR3 sequence: CASSLRQGGEKLFF. CDR3 nucleotides: TGTGCCAGCAGCTTGAGACAGGGTGGTGAAAAACTGTTTTTT.

The rearrangement links TRBV20-1 to TRBJ1-2; D unresolved. The CDR3 is 11 residues long. Germline V gives CDR1 DFQATT, CDR2 SNEGSKA (reference sequence). Between the trimmed V and J ends, which lost 7 bases and 6 bases, there was a span of 12 bases. The CDR3 DNA sequence: TGCAGTGTGCCCGAGAATAATGGCTACACCTTC. Translating gives CSVPENNGYTF.

J is TRBJ1-1 and V is TRBV7-6; TRBD1 aligns across 8 bases. The CDR3 has 16 residues. CDR1 and CDR2 from the germline V gene are SGHVS and FNYEAQ. The J segment lost 0 bases and the V segment lost 4 bases, leaving 7 bases of the junction unmatched. The CDR3 DNA reads as TGTGCCAGCAGCTCGTCCCCCAGGGGGCTGAACACTGAAGCTTTCTTT. This gives the protein CASSSSPRGLNTEAFF.

This clone was detected only a few times. The chain is built from TRBV4-2 and TRBJ1-2; 7 nucleotides align to TRBD1. Germline V gene sequence: CDR1 LGHNA, CDR2 YNFKEQ. J was trimmed by 0 bases and V by 0 bases; bases with no gene match: 1. The length of the CDR3 is 15 residues. This chain's CDR3 is CASSQDGTANYGYTF. CDR3 in DNA: TGTGCCAGCAGCCAAGACGGGACAGCTAACTATGGCTACACCTTC.

V is TRBV28 and J is TRBJ1-5; D might be TRBD1 (5 bases). This CDR3 contains 14 residues. Germline V gene data show CDR1 as MDHEN and CDR2 as SYDVKM. V was cut by 6 bases and J by 6 bases, with 15 bases left in between. CDR3 protein: CASSQGQGTQPQHF. CDR3 coding DNA: TGTGCCAGCAGCCAAGGTCAGGGTACTCAGCCCCAGCATTTT.